This T cell receptor (beta chain) is from a study of tumor-infiltrating lymphocytes in primary liver carcinoma. Across the whole study: Ages ranged from 30 to 69, with HCC or mixed HCC-cholangiocarcinoma.

The researchers obtained blood RNA from unsorted whole blood and also extracted germline DNA. Around 4 milliliters of peripheral blood were drawn presurgically. The CDR3 totals 14 residues. The V gene's germline CDR1 is SGHNT and CDR2 YYREEE (reference sequence). J was trimmed by 5 bases and V by 3 bases; bases with no gene match: 4. As for this clonotype: The target antigen is unknown.

With a constant-region primer, TCR beta cDNA was made from approximately 520 ng of total RNA. Libraries for TCR beta were built through three nested multiplex PCR rounds, which together made up a slightly modified ARM-PCR procedure. The first two PCR rounds used TRBV1-TRBV30 forward primers with a C-beta reverse primer, roughly 11 cycles each. TCRdb re-derived calls from the multiplex PCR reads in MiXCR, one entry per CDR3 protein. Of about 180,000 distinct CDR3 sequences listed, about 60% were seen once; the top ten hold approximately 70%. Study-wide results and caveats: The difference in top-250-clone fraction between tumors and blood was significant, favoring tumors (p = 0.039).

Source material: peripheral blood. The sequence came from a man in his forties with primary liver carcinoma and hepatitis B virus infection. The V gene is TRBV5-4, the J gene TRBJ1-1, with TRBD1 matching over 10 bases. The CDR3 spells CASSWRTGGTEAFF. CDR3 in DNA: TGTGCCAGCAGCTGGAGGACAGGGGGAACTGAAGCTTTCTTT.